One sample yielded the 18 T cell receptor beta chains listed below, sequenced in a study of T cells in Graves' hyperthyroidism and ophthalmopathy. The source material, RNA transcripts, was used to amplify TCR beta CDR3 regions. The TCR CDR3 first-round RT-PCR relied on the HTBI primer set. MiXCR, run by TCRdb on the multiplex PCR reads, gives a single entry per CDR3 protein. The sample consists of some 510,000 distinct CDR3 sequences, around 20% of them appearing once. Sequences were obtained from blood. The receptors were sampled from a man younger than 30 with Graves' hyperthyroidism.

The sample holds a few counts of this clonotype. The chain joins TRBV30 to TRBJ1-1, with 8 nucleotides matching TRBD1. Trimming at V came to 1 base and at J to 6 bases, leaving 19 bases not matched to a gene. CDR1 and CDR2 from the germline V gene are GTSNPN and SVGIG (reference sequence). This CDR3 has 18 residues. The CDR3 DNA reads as TGTGCCTGGAGTGGAATAAGGCTCAGCCGGACAGGGAAGGCTGAAGCTTTCTTT. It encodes CAWSGIRLSRTGKAEAFF.

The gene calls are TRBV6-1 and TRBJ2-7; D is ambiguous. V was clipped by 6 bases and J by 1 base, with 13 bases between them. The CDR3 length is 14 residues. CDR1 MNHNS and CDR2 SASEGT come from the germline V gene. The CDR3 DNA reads TGTGCCAGCAGCACTCATATGGAATCCTACGAGCAGTACTTC. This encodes CASSTHMESYEQYF.

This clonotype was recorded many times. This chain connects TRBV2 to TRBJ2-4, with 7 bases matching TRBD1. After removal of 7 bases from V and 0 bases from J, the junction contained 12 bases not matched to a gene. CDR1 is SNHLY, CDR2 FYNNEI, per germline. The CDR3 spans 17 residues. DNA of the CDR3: TGTGCCAGCATGCCCACAGGGGCCACCATAGCCAAAAACATTCAGTACTTC. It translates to CASMPTGATIAKNIQYF.

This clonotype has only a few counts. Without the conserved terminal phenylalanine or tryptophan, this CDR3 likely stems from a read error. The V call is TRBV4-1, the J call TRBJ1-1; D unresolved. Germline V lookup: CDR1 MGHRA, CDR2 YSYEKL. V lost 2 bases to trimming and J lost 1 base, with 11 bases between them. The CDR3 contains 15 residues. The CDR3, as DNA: TGCGCCAGCAGCCAATGGAGACAACAGAACACTGAAGCTTTCTCT. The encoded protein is CASSQWRQQNTEAFS.

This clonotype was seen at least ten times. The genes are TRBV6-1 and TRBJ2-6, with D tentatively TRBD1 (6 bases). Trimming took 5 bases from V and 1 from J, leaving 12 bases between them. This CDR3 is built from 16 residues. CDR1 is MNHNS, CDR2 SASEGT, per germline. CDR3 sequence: CASSTRGRSGANVLTF. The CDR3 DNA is TGTGCCAGCAGTACAAGGGGGAGATCTGGGGCCAACGTCCTGACTTTC.

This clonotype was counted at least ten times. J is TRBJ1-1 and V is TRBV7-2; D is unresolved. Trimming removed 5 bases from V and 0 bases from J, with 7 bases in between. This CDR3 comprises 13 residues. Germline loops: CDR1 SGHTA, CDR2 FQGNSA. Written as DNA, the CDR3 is TGTGCCAGCAGCCGCCAGGTGAACACTGAAGCTTTCTTT. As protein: CASSRQVNTEAFF.

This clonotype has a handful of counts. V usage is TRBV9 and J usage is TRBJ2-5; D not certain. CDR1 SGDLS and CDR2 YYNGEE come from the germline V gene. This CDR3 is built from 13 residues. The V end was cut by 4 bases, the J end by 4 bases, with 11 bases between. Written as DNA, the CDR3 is TGTGCCAGCAGCCCGGGTTACCCAGAGACCCAGTACTTC. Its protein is CASSPGYPETQYF.

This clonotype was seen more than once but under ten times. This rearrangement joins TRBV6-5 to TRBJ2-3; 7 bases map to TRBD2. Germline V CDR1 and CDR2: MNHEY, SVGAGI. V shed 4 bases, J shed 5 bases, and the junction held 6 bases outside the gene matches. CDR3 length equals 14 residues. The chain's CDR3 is CASSLRGGEDTQYF. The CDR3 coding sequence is TGTGCCAGCAGTTTGCGGGGAGGGGAAGATACGCAGTATTTT.

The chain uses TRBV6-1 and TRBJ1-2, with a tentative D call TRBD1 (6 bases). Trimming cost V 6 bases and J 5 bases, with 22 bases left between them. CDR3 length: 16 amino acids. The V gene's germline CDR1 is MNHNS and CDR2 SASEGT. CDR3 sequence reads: CASRRKGGQVGYGYTF. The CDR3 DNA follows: TGTGCCAGCAGACGAAAAGGGGGTCAGGTCGGGTATGGCTACACCTTC.

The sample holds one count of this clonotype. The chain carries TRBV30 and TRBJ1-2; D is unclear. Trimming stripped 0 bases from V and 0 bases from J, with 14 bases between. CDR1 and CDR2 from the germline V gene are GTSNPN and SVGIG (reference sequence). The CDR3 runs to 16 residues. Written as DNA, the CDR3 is TGTGCCTGGAGTGTCAGCTTAACTTCTCCTAACTATGGCTACACCTTC. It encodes CAWSVSLTSPNYGYTF.

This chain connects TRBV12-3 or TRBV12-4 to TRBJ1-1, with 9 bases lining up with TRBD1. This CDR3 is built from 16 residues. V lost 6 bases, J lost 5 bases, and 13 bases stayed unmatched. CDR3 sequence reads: CASSHHPGTGNTEAFF. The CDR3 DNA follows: TGTGCCAGCAGCCATCACCCGGGGACAGGGAATACTGAAGCTTTCTTT.

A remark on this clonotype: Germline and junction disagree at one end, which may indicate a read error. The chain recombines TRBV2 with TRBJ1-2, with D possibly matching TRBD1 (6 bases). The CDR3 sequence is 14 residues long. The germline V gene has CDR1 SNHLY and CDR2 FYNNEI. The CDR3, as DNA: TGTGCTAGCAGCTTTGACAGGATTAACTATGGCTACACCTTC. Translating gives CASSFDRINYGYTF.

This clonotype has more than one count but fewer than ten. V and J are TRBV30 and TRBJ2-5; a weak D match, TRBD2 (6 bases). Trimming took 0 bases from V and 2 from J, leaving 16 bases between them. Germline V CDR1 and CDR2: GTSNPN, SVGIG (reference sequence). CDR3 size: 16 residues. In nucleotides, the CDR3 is TGTGCCTGGAGTGTACTTGGCGGGGTACCTCAAGAGACCCAGTACTTC. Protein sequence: CAWSVLGGVPQETQYF. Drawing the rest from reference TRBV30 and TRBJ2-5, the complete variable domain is SQTIHQWPATLVQPVGSPLSLECTVEGTSNPNLYWYRQAAGRGLQLLFYSVGIGQISSEVPQNLSASRPQDRQFILSSKKLLLSDSGFYLCAWSVLGGVPQETQYFGPGTRLLVL.

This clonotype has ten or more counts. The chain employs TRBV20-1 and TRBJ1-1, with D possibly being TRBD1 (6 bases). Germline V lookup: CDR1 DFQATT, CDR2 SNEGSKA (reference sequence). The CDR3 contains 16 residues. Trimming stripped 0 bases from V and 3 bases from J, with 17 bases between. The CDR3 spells CSAREPQAGTYTEAFF. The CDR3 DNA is TGCAGTGCTAGAGAACCTCAGGCGGGGACATACACTGAAGCTTTCTTT.

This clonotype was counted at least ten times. The CDR3 reads CASSLGSQGLHF. As DNA, the CDR3 is TGTGCCAGCAGTTTAGGTAGCCAGGGACTGCATTTT. The chain uses TRBV12-3 or TRBV12-4 and TRBJ1-5, with D possibly matching TRBD1 (5 bases). The CDR3 loop spans 12 amino acids. With 1 base removed from V and 15 bases from J, the gap between germline ends came to 13 bases.

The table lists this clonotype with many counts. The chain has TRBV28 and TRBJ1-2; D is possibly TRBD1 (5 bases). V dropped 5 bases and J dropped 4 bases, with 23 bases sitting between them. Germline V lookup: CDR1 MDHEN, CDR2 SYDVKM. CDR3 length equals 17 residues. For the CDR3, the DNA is TGTGCCAGCAGTCCTCGGAGGGACCGGGGGACGGCCTATGGCTACACCTTC. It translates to CASSPRRDRGTAYGYTF.

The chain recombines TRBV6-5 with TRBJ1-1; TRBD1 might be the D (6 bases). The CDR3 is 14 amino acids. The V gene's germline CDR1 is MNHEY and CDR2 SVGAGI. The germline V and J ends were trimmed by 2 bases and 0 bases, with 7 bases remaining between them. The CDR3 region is CASSYTGLNTEAFF. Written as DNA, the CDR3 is TGTGCCAGCAGTTACACAGGGCTGAACACTGAAGCTTTCTTT.

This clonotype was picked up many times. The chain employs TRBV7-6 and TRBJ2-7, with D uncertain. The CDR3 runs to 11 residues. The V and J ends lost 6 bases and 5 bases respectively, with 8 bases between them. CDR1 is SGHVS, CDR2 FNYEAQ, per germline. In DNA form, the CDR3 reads TGTGCCAGCAGTCCTGGCCACGAGCAGTACTTC. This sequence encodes CASSPGHEQYF.